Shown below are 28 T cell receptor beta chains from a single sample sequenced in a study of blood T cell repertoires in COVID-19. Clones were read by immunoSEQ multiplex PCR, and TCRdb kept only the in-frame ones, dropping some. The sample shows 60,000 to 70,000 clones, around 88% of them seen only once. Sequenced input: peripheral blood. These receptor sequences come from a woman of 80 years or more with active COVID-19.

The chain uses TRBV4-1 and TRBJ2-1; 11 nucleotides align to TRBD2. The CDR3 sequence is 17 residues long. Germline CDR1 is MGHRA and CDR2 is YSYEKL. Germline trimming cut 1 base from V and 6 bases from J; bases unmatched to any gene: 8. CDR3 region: CASSQAHVAGGPNEQFF. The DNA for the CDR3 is TGCGCCAGCAGCCAAGCCCACGTAGCGGGGGGGCCCAATGAGCAGTTCTTC.

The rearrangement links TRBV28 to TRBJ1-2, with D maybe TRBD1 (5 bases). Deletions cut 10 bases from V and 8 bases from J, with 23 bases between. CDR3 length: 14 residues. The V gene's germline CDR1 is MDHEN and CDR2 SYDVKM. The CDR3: CATIRSGGSEGYTF. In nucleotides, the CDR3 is TGTGCCACCATCCGCAGCGGGGGGTCTGAGGGCTACACCTTC.

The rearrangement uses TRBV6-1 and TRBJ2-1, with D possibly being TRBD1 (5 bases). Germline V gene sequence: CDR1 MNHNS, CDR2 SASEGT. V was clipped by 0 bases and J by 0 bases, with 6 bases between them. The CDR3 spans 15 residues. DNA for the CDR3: TGTGCCAGCAGTGAAGCAGGGGTCTCCTACAATGAGCAGTTCTTC. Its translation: CASSEAGVSYNEQFF.

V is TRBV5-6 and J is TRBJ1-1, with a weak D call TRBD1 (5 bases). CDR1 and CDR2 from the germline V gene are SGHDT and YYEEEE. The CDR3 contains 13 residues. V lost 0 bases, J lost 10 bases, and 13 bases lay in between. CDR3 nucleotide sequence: TGTGCCAGCAGCTTGGTTCGGGGGATGGTAGCTTTCTTT. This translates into CASSLVRGMVAFF.

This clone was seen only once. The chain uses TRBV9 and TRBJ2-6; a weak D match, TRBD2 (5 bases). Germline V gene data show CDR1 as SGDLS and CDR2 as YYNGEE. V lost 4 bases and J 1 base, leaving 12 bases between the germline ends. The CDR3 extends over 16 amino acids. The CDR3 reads CASSPRGRSGANVLTF. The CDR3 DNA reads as TGTGCCAGCAGCCCCCGGGGTCGTTCTGGGGCCAACGTCCTGACTTTC.

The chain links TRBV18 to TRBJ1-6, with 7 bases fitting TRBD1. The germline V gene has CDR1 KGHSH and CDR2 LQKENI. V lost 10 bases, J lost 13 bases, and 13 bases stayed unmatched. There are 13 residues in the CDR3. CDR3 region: CATVGTGVGPLHF. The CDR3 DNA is TGTGCCACCGTAGGAACAGGGGTCGGGCCCCTCCACTTT.

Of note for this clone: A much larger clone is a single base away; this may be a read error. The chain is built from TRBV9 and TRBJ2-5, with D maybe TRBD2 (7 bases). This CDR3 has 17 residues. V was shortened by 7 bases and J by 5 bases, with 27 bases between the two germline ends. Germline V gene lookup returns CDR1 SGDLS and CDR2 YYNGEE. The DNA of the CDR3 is TGTGCCAGCTGCGCACCGCGTTGGGGGGGGGCGGGGGAGACCCAGTACTTC. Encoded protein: CASCAPRWGGAGETQYF.

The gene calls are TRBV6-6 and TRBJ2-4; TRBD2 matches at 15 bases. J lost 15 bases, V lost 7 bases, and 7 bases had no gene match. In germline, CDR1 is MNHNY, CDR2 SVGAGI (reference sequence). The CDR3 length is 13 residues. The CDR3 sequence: CASTPGLAGGLYF. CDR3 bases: TGTGCCAGCACCCCGGGACTAGCGGGGGGCCTGTACTTC.

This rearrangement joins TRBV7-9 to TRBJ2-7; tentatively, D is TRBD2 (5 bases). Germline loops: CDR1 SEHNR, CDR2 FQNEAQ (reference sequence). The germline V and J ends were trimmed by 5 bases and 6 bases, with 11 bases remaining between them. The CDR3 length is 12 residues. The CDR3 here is CASSQDWLEQYF. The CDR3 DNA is TGTGCCAGCAGCCAGGACTGGCTCGAGCAGTACTTC.

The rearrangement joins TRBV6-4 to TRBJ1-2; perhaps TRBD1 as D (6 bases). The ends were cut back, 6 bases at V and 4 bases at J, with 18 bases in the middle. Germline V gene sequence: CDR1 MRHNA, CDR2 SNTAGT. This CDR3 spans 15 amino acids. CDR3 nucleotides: TGTGCCAGCAGCCCTTCAGGGGTATCAACCTATGGCTACACCTTC. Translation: CASSPSGVSTYGYTF.

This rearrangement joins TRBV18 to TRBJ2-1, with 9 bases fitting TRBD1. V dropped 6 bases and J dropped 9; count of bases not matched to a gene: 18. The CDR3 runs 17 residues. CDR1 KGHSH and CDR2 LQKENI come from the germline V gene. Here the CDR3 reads CASSLRGDRVLRAEQFF. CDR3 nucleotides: TGTGCCAGCTCCCTTAGAGGGGACAGGGTACTTAGGGCTGAGCAGTTCTTC.

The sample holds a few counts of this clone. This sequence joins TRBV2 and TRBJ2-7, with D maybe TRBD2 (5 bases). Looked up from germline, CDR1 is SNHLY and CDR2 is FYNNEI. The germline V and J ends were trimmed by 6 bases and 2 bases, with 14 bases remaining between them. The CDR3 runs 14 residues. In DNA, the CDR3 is TGTGCCAGCAGGAGCGGCAACGGGCCCTACGAGCAGTACTTC. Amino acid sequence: CASRSGNGPYEQYF.

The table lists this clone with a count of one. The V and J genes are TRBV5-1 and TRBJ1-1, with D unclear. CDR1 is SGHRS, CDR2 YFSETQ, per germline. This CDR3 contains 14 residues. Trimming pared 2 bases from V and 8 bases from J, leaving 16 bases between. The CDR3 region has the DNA TGCGCCAGCAGCTTTCTTCCCGAGGGATCGGAAGCTTTCTTT. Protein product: CASSFLPEGSEAFF.

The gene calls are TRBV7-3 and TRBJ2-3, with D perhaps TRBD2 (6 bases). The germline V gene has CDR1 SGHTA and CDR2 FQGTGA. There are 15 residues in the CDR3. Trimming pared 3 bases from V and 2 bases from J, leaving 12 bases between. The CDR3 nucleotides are TGTGCCAGCAGCTTTGCAAGCGGGTACACAGATACGCAGTATTTT. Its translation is CASSFASGYTDTQYF.

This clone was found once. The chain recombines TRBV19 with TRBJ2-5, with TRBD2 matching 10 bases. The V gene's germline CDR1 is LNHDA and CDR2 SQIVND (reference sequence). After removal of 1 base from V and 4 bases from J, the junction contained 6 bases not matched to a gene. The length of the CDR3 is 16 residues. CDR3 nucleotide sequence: TGTGCCAGTAGTATAGCTAGAGCGGGGGGGCGAGAGACCCAGTACTTC. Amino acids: CASSIARAGGRETQYF.

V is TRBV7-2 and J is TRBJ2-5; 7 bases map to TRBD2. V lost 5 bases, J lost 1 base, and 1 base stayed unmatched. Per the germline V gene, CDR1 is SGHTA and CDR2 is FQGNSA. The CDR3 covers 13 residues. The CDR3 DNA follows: TGTGCCAGCAGCCCTAGCGGCCAAGAGACCCAGTACTTC. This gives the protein CASSPSGQETQYF.

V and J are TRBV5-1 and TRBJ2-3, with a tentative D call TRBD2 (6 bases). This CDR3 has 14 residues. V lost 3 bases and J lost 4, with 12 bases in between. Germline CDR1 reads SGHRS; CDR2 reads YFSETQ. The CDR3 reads CASSWDSTSDTQYF. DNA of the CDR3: TGCGCCAGCAGCTGGGACTCCACCTCAGATACGCAGTATTTT.

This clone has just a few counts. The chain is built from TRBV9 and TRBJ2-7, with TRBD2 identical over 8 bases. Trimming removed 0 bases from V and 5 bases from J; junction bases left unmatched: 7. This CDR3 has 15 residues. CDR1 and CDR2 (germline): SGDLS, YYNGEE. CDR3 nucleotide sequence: TGTGCCAGCAGCGTAGGAGGTAGCGGGGACCACGAGCAGTACTTC. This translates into CASSVGGSGDHEQYF.

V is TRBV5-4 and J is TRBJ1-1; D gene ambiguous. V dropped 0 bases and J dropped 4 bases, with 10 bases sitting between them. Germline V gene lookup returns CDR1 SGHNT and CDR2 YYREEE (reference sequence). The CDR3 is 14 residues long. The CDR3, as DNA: TGTGCCAGCAGCTTGGGACACACCGTCACTGAAGCTTTCTTT. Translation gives CASSLGHTVTEAFF.

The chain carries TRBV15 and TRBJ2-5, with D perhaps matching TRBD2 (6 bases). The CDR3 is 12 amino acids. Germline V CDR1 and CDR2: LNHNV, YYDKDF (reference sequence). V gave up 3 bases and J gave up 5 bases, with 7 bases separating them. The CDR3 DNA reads TGTGCCACCAGCAGGGGGAGGGAGACCCAGTACTTC. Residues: CATSRGRETQYF.

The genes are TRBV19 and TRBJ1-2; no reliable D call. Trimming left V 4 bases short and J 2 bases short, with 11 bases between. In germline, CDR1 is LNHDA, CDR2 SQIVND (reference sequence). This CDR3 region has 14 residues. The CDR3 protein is CASSKYTVNYGYTF. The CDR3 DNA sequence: TGTGCCAGTAGTAAATACACAGTGAACTATGGCTACACCTTC.

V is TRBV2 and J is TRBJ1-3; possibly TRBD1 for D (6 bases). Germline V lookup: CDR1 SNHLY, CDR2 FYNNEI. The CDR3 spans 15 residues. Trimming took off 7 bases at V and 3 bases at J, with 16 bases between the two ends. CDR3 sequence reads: CASNFDRSFGNTIYF. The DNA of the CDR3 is TGTGCCAGCAATTTCGACAGGTCTTTTGGAAACACCATATATTTT.

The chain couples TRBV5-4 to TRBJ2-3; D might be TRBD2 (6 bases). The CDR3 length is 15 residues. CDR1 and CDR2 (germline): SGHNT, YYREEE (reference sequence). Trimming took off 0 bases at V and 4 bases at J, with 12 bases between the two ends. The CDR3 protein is CASSLGSSAPDTQYF. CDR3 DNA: TGTGCCAGCAGCTTGGGGTCTAGCGCGCCAGATACGCAGTATTTT.

CDR3 coding DNA: TGTGCCAGCAGCTCTGGGGGCAACCACGAGCAGTACTTC. Residues: CASSSGGNHEQYF. V and J are TRBV11-2 and TRBJ2-7, with D possibly TRBD1 on 6 matching bases. CDR1 and CDR2 (germline): SGHAT, FQNNGV. Between the trimmed V and J ends, which lost 4 bases and 5 bases, there was a span of 12 bases. The CDR3 totals 13 residues.

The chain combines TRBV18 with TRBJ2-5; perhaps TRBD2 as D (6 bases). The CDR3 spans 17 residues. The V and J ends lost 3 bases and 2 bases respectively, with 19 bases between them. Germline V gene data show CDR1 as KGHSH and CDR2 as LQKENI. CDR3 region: CASSPTVGGTHQETQYF. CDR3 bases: TGTGCCAGCTCACCGACCGTGGGTGGGACTCATCAAGAGACCCAGTACTTC.

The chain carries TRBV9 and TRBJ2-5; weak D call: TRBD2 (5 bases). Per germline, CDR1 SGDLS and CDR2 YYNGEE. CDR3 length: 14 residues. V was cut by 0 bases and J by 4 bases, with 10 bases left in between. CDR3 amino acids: CASSVALAGETQYF. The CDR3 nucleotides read TGTGCCAGCAGCGTAGCTCTGGCGGGAGAGACCCAGTACTTC.

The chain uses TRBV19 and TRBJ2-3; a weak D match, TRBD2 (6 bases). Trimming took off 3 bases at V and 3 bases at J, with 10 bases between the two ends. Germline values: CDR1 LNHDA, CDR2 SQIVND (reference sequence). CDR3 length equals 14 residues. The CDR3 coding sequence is TGTGCCAGTAGTATCGTACGGGGGACAGATACGCAGTATTTT. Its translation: CASSIVRGTDTQYF. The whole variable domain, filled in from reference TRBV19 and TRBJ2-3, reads DGGITQSPKYLFRKEGQNVTLSCEQNLNHDAMYWYRQDPGQGLRLIYYSQIVNDFQKGDIAEGYSVSREKKESFPLTVTSAQKNPTAFYLCASSIVRGTDTQYFGPGTRLTVL.

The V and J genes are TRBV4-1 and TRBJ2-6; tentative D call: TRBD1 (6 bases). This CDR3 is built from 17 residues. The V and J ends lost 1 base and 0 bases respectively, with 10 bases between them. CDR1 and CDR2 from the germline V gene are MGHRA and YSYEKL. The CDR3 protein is CASSQGHRVSGANVLTF. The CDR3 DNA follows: TGCGCCAGCAGCCAAGGCCACAGGGTCTCTGGGGCCAACGTCCTGACTTTC.